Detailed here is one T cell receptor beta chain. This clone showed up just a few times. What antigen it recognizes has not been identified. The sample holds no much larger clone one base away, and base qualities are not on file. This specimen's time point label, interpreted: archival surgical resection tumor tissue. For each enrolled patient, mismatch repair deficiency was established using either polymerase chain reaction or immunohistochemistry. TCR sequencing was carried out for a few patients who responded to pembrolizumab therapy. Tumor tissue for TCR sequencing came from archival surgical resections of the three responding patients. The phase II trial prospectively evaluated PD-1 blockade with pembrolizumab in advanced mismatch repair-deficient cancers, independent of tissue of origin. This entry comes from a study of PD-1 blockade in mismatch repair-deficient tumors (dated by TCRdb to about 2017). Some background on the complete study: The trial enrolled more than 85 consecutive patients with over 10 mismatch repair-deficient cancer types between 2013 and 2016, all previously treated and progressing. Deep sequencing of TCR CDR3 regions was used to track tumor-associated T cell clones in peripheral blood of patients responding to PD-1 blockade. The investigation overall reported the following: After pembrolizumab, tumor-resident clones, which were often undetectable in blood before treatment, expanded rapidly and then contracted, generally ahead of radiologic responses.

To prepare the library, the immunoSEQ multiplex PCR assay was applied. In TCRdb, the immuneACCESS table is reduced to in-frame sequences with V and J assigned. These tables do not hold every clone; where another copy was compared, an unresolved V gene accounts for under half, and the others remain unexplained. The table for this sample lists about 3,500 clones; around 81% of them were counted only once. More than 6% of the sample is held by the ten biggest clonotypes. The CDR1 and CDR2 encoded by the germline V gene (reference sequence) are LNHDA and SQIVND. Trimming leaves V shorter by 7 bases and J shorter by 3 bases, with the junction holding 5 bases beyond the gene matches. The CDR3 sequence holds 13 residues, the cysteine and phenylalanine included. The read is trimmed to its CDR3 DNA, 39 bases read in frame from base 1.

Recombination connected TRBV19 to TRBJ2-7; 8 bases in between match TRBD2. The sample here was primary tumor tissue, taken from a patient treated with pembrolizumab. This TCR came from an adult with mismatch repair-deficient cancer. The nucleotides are TGTGCCAGTACCGGGACTAGGGGCTACGAGCAGTACTTC. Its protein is CASTGTRGYEQYF.